This T cell receptor beta chain was recorded in a study of lymphopenia after photon versus proton radiotherapy (dated by TCRdb to about 2019). Some background on the complete study: Photon and proton radiation therapy were compared by the study for their immunological effects in patients with gastrointestinal tumors who developed high-grade lymphopenia. The cohort included approximately 22 patients with gastrointestinal tumors who developed lymphopenia after receiving either photon or proton therapy. The study was designed to characterize how the impact on the immune system differs between the two radiation modalities. Beyond this particular receptor, the publication reports: During treatment, patients who received proton therapy stayed relatively stable, whereas patients who received photon therapy lost naive T cells and TCR diversity and gained effector/memory populations. The survival association was assessed only in patients who died, and the authors presented better survival with proton therapy as a possibility rather than a demonstrated result. Across the cohort, among patients who died, a greater drop in TCR diversity after the nadir was inversely correlated with overall survival time. Once the lymphocyte count had reached its nadir, the repertoires of photon-treated patients showed oligoclonal expansion, particularly of CD8+ Temra cells, and this expansion drove the decline in diversity.

In regard to this clone: Its antigen remains undetermined. One base away there is no much larger clone; base qualities are not given.

The method was the immunoSEQ multiplex PCR assay. Alongside multiparametric flow cytometry, deep sequencing of rearranged TCR beta loci was used to profile the T cell repertoires. In TCRdb, the immuneACCESS table is reduced to in-frame sequences with V and J assigned. These tables do not hold every clone; where another copy was compared, an unresolved V gene accounts for under half, and the others remain unexplained. The sample includes approximately 65,000 clones, with approximately 90% observed a single time. Jointly, the top ten make up roughly 2.7% of the sample. Counted from cysteine to phenylalanine, this CDR3 has 13 amino acids. Only the CDR3 region is kept as DNA, spanning 39 bases read in frame from base 1. At the junction V is shortened by 6 bases and J by 3 bases, with 14 bases in between. CDR1 and CDR2 are read off the germline V gene as SQVTM and ANQGSEA.

The V gene is TRBV29-1 and the J gene is TRBJ1-1, with the D gene not clear enough to name. This receptor was obtained from a woman aged 70-85 years with pancreatic cancer. The sample was peripheral blood, taken from a patient treated with photon-based radiotherapy. For the CDR3, the sequence is CSVASRFDTEAFF. Here is the DNA: TGCAGCGTCGCTAGCAGATTCGACACTGAAGCTTTCTTT. The full variable domain, completed from the reference TRBV29-1 and TRBJ1-1 proteins outside the CDR3, reads SAVISQKPSRDICQRGTSLTIQCQVDSQVTMMFWYRQQPGQSLTLIATANQGSEATYESGFVIDKFPISRPNLTFSTLTVSNMSPEDSSIYLCSVASRFDTEAFFGQGTRLTVV.